This TCR beta chain was found in a study of blood T cell repertoires in COVID-19 (TCRdb year 2020). About the full investigation: Samples from collaborators originated in the United States, Italy and Spain and spanned both the acute and convalescent phases of COVID-19. The prospective study material was composed of cDNA or gDNA derived from T cells, B-cell-depleted T cells, or PBMCs. Deeply sampled blood TCRbeta repertoires from subjects exposed to, actively infected with, or recovered from COVID-19 were included in the dataset. The repertoires were released in a freely available public database intended as a resource for research on the immune response to SARS-CoV-2. The samples were drawn from two sources: the first 160 participants of the ongoing ImmuneRACE study, and 1,200 or so subjects contributed by 6 global collaborators. Nearly every sample came with metadata listing a de-identified subject ID, COVID-19 status, age in years and sex. HLA class I and class II types, where available, came from metadata supplied by the sample provider rather than from assay-based typing. Here is what the overall study found, with its caveats: How much clinical and demographic metadata was included differed by source and by participant, and the metadata was provided uncurated.

Germline trimming amounts to 3 bases on V and 4 bases on J, with 3 as the count of junction bases outside the gene matches. The CDR3 measures 15 amino acids from cysteine to phenylalanine. The only DNA kept is the CDR3, 45 bases in frame from the first base. CDR1 and CDR2 are drawn from the germline V gene: SGHRS, YFSETQ. A note on this clone: The antigen this receptor binds is unknown. No qualities accompany the bases; no much larger clone lies one base away.

Samples from volunteer blood donors who had recovered from COVID-19 were contributed by a second Seattle source. Each collaborating institution followed its own protocols to collect whole blood in K2EDTA tubes. For TCRbeta analysis, collaborators shipped samples as frozen whole blood, isolated PBMCs, or DNA extracted from either of those sample types. TCRbeta CDR3 regions were amplified from genomic DNA using the immunoSEQ Assay, a bias-controlled multiplex PCR. The paper's data handling went like this. The number of nucleated cells in each sample was estimated from the amplification of reference gene primers within the assay. To quantify the absolute abundance of each unique TCRbeta CDR3 rearrangement, sequence reads were collapsed and filtered. For each sample, productive Simpson clonality was calculated as the square root of Simpson's diversity index over productive rearrangements. The source is immuneACCESS, and TCRdb retained only in-frame sequences with V and J called. Part of the clones is not carried over; for the studies checked, unresolved V genes explain less than half of this, and the remainder is unexplained. For V, J and clone size, that table is used; D and trimming come from the DNA. In all, the sample holds about 260,000 clones, and about 88% of those were seen once. 4% of the sample is in the top ten clones.

The receptor chain draws on TRBV5-1 and TRBJ2-1; 11 junctional bases match TRBD2. Sequencing was done on a sample of peripheral blood. This TCR came from a man aged 60 to 75 who had recovered from COVID-19. Here the CDR3 is given as CASSSTSGVYNEQFF. The DNA is as follows: TGCGCCAGCAGCTCGACTAGCGGGGTATACAATGAGCAGTTCTTC. When the CDR3 is completed using the reference TRBV5-1 and TRBJ2-1 genes on either side, the full variable domain is KAGVTQTPRYLIKTRGQQVTLSCSPISGHRSVSWYQQTPGQGLQFLFEYFSETQRNKGNFPGRFSGRQFSNSRSEMNVSTLELGDSALYLCASSSTSGVYNEQFFGPGTRLTVL.